Described below is a single T cell receptor beta chain sequence and its context. The antigen is unknown. Possible read error: a much larger clone is one base away. The identical CDR3 is also encoded by other nucleotide sequences in the sample. Every patient underwent thyroid surgery untreated. Germline V lookup: CDR1 DFQATT, CDR2 SNEGSKA (reference sequence). This CDR3 comprises 18 residues. This entry belongs to a study of metastatic and nonmetastatic thyroid tumors. Using MiXCR, TCRdb re-called clones from the PCR reads. Of over 35,000 clones in the sample, around 17% were seen once. Study-wide results and caveats: Reportedly, malignant thyroid tumors had significantly higher TCR beta diversity than benign nodules, in blood and tumor.

This chain links TRBV20-1 with TRBJ1-3; D remains unclear. The TCR originated in a female donor with papillary thyroid cancer or a benign thyroid nodule (not recorded which). Some clones in this sample may be carry-over from other donors' samples. Sequencing was carried out using tumor tissue. DNA for the CDR3: TGCAGTGCTAGGCCCGGGTCTCCGCGGACGGGGTTTGGAAACACCGTATATTTT. Its translation is CSARPGSPRTGFGNTVYF.